This record looks at one T cell receptor (beta chain) sequence and its context. Trimming shortened V by 4 bases and J by 1 base, and 5 bases separated the two germline ends. Germline V lookup: CDR1 ENHRY, CDR2 SYGVKD. The CDR3 contains 12 residues. The sample originates from a study of spatial heterogeneity in lung cancer. Every cDNA TCR molecule received its own unique molecular identifier. TCRdb reprocessed the 5' RACE reads with MiXCR, giving one entry per CDR3 protein. The sample has over 90,000 distinct CDR3 sequences, about 9.4% seen once. The time point was: sample taken at primary tumor resection. No cell sorting; template was whole RNA from tumor, lung tissue or PBMC.

This chain links TRBV10-3 with TRBJ2-7; no reliable D call. The sequence was collected from a male donor with early-stage non-small cell lung cancer. This specimen was PBMCs, taken at surgery. This CDR3 reads CAISVGSYEQYF. In nucleotides, the CDR3 is TGTGCCATCAGTGTAGGTTCCTACGAGCAGTACTTC.